The T cell receptor beta chain under discussion was sequenced for a study of beta chain features in type 1 diabetes. Study-wide context: All samples combined gave 107,917,701 sorted cells for examination. General study findings and limits: Among patients, naive, central memory and Treg TCRB repertoires appeared more similar than among healthy donors.

Sequencing targeted expressed TCRB transcripts, as all isolated RNA had been reverse transcribed. Sequencing used immunoSEQ multiplex PCR; TCRdb keeps in-frame clones, though not all of them. Found here are roughly 150,000 clones, approximately 8.4% of them singletons; the top ten hold around 2.5%. This clone was recorded a few times. The antigen is unknown. The CDR3 has 14 amino acids. V lost 0 bases and J lost 4, with 9 bases in between. In germline, CDR1 is KGHSH, CDR2 LQKENI. Markers CD45RO/CCR7/CD25/CD127/CD95/CD27 served to sort CD4+ naive, central memory, regulatory and stem cell-like memory cells.

The clonotype originates from a woman aged 18-29 years in good health. Sequenced material: central memory CD4+ T cells from blood. The chain joins TRBV18 to TRBJ2-5; D is unresolved. The CDR3 DNA reads as TGTGCCAGCTCACCACCTGCACTAAGAGAGACCCAGTACTTC. Protein product: CASSPPALRETQYF.